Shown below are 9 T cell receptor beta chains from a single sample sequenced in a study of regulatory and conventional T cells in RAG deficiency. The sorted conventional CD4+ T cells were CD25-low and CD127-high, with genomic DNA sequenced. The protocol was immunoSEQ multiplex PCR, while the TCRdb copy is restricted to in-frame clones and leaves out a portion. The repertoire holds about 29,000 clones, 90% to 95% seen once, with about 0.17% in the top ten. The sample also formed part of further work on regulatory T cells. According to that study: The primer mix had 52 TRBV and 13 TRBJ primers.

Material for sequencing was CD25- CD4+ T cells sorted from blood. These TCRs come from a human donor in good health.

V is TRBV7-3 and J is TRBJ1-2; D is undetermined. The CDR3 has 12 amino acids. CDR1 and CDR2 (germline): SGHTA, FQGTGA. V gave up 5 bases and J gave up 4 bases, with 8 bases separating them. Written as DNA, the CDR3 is TGTGCCAGCAGCCCGGGTACCTATGGCTACACCTTC. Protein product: CASSPGTYGYTF.

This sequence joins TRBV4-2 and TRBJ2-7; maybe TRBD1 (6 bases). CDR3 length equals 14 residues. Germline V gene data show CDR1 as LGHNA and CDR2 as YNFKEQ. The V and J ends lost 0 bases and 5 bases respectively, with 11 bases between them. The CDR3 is CASSQDPTGNEQYF. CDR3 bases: TGTGCCAGCAGCCAAGATCCCACAGGGAACGAGCAGTACTTC.

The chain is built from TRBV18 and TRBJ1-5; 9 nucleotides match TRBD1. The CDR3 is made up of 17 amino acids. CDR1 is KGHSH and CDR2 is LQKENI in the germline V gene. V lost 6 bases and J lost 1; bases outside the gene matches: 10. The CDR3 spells CASSPSLGQGSNQPQHF. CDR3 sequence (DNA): TGTGCCAGCTCCCCATCTTTGGGACAGGGCAGCAATCAGCCCCAGCATTTT.

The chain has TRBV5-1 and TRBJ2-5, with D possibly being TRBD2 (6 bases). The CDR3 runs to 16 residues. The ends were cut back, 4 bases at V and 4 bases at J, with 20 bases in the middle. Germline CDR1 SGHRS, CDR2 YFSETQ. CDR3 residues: CASSKRGRLVAETQYF. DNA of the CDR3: TGCGCCAGCAGCAAACGAGGGAGACTAGTCGCAGAGACCCAGTACTTC.

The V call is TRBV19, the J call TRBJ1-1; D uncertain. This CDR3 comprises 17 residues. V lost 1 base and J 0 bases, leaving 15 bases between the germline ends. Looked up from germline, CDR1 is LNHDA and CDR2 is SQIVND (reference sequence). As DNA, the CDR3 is TGTGCCAGTAGTATAGGACGGCTGAGGCTTATGAACACTGAAGCTTTCTTT. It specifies CASSIGRLRLMNTEAFF.

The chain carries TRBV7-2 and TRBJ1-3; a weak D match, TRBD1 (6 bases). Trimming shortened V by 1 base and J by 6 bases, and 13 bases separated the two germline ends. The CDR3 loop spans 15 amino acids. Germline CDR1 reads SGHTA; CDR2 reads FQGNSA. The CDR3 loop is CASSLGRAGANTIYF. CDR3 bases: TGTGCCAGCAGCTTAGGCCGGGCAGGGGCAAACACCATATATTTT.

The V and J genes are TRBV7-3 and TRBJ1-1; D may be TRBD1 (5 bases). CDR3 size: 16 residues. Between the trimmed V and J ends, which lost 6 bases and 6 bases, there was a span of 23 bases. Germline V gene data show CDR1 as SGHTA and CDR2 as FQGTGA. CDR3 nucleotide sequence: TGTGCCAGCAGGGACCTCGTTCGGGGGGTAAGGGCTGAAGCTTTCTTT. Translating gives CASRDLVRGVRAEAFF.

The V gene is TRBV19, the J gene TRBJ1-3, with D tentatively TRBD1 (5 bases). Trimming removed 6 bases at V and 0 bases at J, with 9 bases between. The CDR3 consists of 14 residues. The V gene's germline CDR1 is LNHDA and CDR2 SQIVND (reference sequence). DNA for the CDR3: TGTGCCAGTAGCACAGGCTTCTCTGGAAACACCATATATTTT. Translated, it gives CASSTGFSGNTIYF.

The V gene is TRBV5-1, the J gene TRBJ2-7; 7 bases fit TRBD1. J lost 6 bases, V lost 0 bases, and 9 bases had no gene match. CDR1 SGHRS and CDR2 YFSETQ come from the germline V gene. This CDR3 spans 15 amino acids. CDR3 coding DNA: TGCGCCAGCAGCTTGGCCGCGACAGGGTTTCTCGAGCAGTACTTC. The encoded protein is CASSLAATGFLEQYF.